The 5 T cell receptor beta chains below all came from one sample that was sequenced in a study of post-analysis software for immune sequencing data. Study results and caveats: With TRBV5-6, TRBV5-1 and TRBV20-1 included, about 5 TRBV segments were more frequent in patients than in controls.

cDNA libraries of TCR beta carried unique molecular identifiers. Each CDR3 protein gets one entry after TCRdb re-called the PCR reads with MiXCR. The sample carries around 400,000 distinct CDR3 sequences, about 39% recorded once. These receptors have no known antigen. The specimen was blood. Receptors originate from a girl aged 2 to 10 with multiple sclerosis.

The V and J genes are TRBV10-3 and TRBJ1-6; D uncertain. V shed 5 bases and J shed 0 bases, with 11 bases lying between them. The CDR3 contains 16 residues. Germline V gene lookup returns CDR1 ENHRY and CDR2 SYGVKD. This CDR3 is CAISPVFNSYNSPLHF. The CDR3 DNA is TGTGCCATCAGTCCAGTTTTTAACTCCTATAATTCACCCCTCCACTTT.

The genes are TRBV6-4 and TRBJ2-1; 8 nucleotides line up with TRBD2. Germline V gene sequence: CDR1 MRHNA, CDR2 SNTAGT. The ends lost 9 bases at V and 3 bases at J; junction bases unmatched: 10. CDR3 length equals 15 residues. CDR3 residues: CASALRAGVYNEQFF. CDR3 coding DNA: TGTGCCAGTGCCCTCCGAGCGGGAGTCTACAATGAGCAGTTCTTC.

In this sample, this clonotype turned up a few times. The CDR3 nucleotides read TGTGCCAGCAGCTTAGCATGGGGGGAAACAAATTTAGATACGCAGTATTTT. Its protein product is CASSLAWGETNLDTQYF. V gene TRBV7-6 combines with J gene TRBJ2-3; maybe TRBD2 (6 bases). The germline V gene encodes CDR1 SGHVS and CDR2 FNYEAQ. V lost 0 bases, J lost 5 bases, and 18 bases lay in between. CDR3 length: 17 residues. Supplemented by reference TRBV7-6 and TRBJ2-3, the full variable domain reads GAGVSQSPRYKVTKRGQDVALRCDPISGHVSLYWYRQALGQGPEFLTYFNYEAQQDKSGLPNDRFSAERPEGSISTLTIQRTEQRDSAMYRCASSLAWGETNLDTQYFGPGTRLTVL.

The V gene is TRBV29-1, the J gene TRBJ2-1; possibly TRBD2 for D (5 bases). The closer fit of TRBJ2-7 to the DNA end suggests the J call may be wrong. The CDR3 length is 14 residues. From germline, CDR1 is SQVTM and CDR2 ANQGSEA. As DNA, the CDR3 is TGCAGCGTTGAAGATTGGGCTCATGACTATGAGCAGTACTTC. This gives the protein CSVEDWAHDYEQYF.

V and J are TRBV4-1 and TRBJ2-7; a weak D match, TRBD1 (6 bases). This CDR3 comprises 14 residues. Trimming left V 4 bases short and J 0 bases short, with 10 bases between. Per the germline V gene, CDR1 is MGHRA and CDR2 is YSYEKL. CDR3 region: CASSPVGGSYEQYF. As DNA, the CDR3 is TGCGCCAGCAGCCCCGTAGGGGGCTCCTACGAGCAGTACTTC.